Each of the 28 T cell receptor beta chains below was sequenced from the same sample in a study of CD8 T cells in ankylosing spondylitis. These receptors have no known antigen. Each CDR3 protein gets one entry after TCRdb re-called the 5' RACE reads with MiXCR. Among about 540,000 distinct CDR3 sequences listed, about 12% were seen once. Study-wide points: Among TCR beta sequences, a motif of about 8 highly homologous variants appeared characteristic of ankylosing spondylitis blood.

Sequences were obtained from blood, either unsorted or a sorted T cell fraction (not recorded which). The source is a male donor with ankylosing spondylitis.

The gene calls are TRBV19 and TRBJ2-1; tentatively, D is TRBD1 or TRBD2 (5 bases each). CDR1 and CDR2 (germline): LNHDA, SQIVND (reference sequence). The CDR3 is 15 residues long. V lost 6 bases and J 11 bases, leaving 23 bases between the germline ends. CDR3 sequence reads: CASRGDGGRVFQQFF. The CDR3 nucleotides are TGTGCCAGTAGGGGTGATGGGGGTCGTGTTTTCCAGCAGTTCTTC.

The V call is TRBV7-9, the J call TRBJ2-1, with TRBD1 identical over 7 bases. V shed 2 bases and J 7 bases; nucleotides not matched to a gene: 8. The CDR3 is 15 amino acids. Germline V gene data show CDR1 as SEHNR and CDR2 as FQNEAQ (reference sequence). The CDR3 spells CASSLLQGVDNEQFF. The CDR3 nucleotides are TGTGCCAGCAGCTTACTGCAGGGGGTTGATAATGAGCAGTTCTTC.

Many counts were recorded for this clonotype. This CDR3 is CASIPASGSYNEQFF. DNA for the CDR3: TGTGCCAGCATCCCCGCGAGCGGCTCCTACAATGAGCAGTTCTTC. The chain links TRBV12-3 or TRBV12-4 to TRBJ2-1; possibly TRBD2 for D (5 bases). The CDR3 is 15 residues long. V dropped 7 bases and J dropped 0 bases, with 13 bases sitting between them.

This clonotype came up a few times. The chain recombines TRBV2 with TRBJ2-1, with D perhaps given as TRBD1 or TRBD2 (5 bases each). Looked up from germline, CDR1 is SNHLY and CDR2 is FYNNEI. The CDR3 is 10 amino acids. Trimming shortened V by 6 bases and J by 12 bases, and 9 bases separated the two germline ends. Here the CDR3 reads CASRGTAQFF. The CDR3, as DNA: TGTGCCAGCAGGGGGACCGCGCAGTTCTTC.

In this sample, this clonotype turned up many times. The CDR3 is CSVTDRAFNEKLFF. The DNA of the CDR3 is TGCAGCGTCACTGACCGAGCCTTTAATGAAAAACTGTTTTTT. The gene calls are TRBV29-1 and TRBJ1-4, with D uncertain. The V gene's germline CDR1 is SQVTM and CDR2 ANQGSEA. The CDR3 length is 14 residues. V lost 6 bases and J 4 bases, leaving 15 bases between the germline ends.

This clonotype occurred many times. V usage is TRBV12-3 or TRBV12-4 and J usage is TRBJ2-7; tentatively, D is TRBD2 (6 bases). The CDR3 has 15 amino acids. V was pared by 1 base and J by 0 bases, with 10 bases between. Here the CDR3 reads CASSLGSGPSYEQYF. For the CDR3, the DNA is TGTGCCAGCAGTTTAGGTAGCGGTCCCTCCTACGAGCAGTACTTC.

This chain joins TRBV2 and TRBJ1-5; D is perhaps TRBD1 (5 bases). Deletions cut 4 bases from V and 0 bases from J, with 7 bases between. From germline, CDR1 is SNHLY and CDR2 FYNNEI. This CDR3 contains 14 residues. CDR3 DNA: TGTGCCAGCAGTGGACAGTTTAGCAATCAGCCCCAGCATTTT. The encoded protein is CASSGQFSNQPQHF.

A few counts support this clonotype. The chain is built from TRBV7-9 and TRBJ2-2; no definite D call. In germline, CDR1 is SEHNR, CDR2 FQNEAQ (reference sequence). V lost 5 bases, J lost 2 bases, and 15 bases lay in between. This CDR3 spans 16 amino acids. This CDR3 reads CASSVERYSNTGELFF. In DNA form, the CDR3 reads TGTGCCAGCAGCGTAGAACGGTACTCAAACACCGGGGAGCTGTTTTTT.

In its sample, this clonotype was seen a few times. This chain uses TRBV5-1 with TRBJ1-1, with 7 bases that match TRBD1. Germline lookup yields CDR1 SGHRS and CDR2 YFSETQ. The junction had 7 bases not matched to a gene; V was cut back by 4 bases and J by 1 base. This CDR3 comprises 15 residues. This CDR3 reads CASSGGTARNTEAFF. The CDR3 DNA sequence: TGCGCCAGCAGCGGAGGGACAGCTCGGAACACTGAAGCTTTCTTT.

In its sample, this clonotype was seen a few times. The rearrangement links TRBV3-1 to TRBJ1-1; possible D gene TRBD1, 6 bases. Germline CDR1 is LGHDT and CDR2 is YNNKEL (reference sequence). The CDR3 has 14 residues. Trimming took 2 bases from V and 3 from J, leaving 10 bases between them. This CDR3 reads CASSQTGWDTEAFF. In nucleotides, the CDR3 is TGTGCCAGCAGCCAAACAGGGTGGGACACTGAAGCTTTCTTT.

This clonotype was seen a few times. The chain recombines TRBV14 with TRBJ1-2; possible D gene TRBD1, 5 bases. The CDR3 is 12 residues long. V dropped 4 bases and J dropped 11 bases, with 14 bases sitting between them. Germline V gene lookup returns CDR1 SGHDN and CDR2 FVKESK. CDR3 residues: CASSRITGDYTF. CDR3 DNA sequence: TGTGCCAGCAGCCGAATCACAGGTGATTACACCTTC.

The table lists this clonotype with many counts. The chain links TRBV11-2 to TRBJ2-7; no reliable D call. With 5 bases removed from V and 3 bases from J, the gap between germline ends came to 8 bases. CDR3 size: 12 residues. Germline assignment: CDR1 SGHAT and CDR2 FQNNGV. The CDR3 DNA reads as TGTGCCAGCAGCAATACGGGCTACGAGCAGTACTTC. Protein product: CASSNTGYEQYF.

This clonotype turned up a few times. This chain links TRBV24-1 with TRBJ2-7; possibly TRBD2 for D (5 bases). Trimming removed 3 bases at V and 4 bases at J, with 9 bases between. CDR1 and CDR2 (germline): KGHDR, SFDVKD. The length of the CDR3 is 13 residues. This chain's CDR3 is CATSDIRGYEQYF. In DNA form, the CDR3 reads TGTGCCACCAGTGATATCCGGGGTTACGAGCAGTACTTC.

The rearrangement links TRBV12-3 or TRBV12-4 to TRBJ2-3, with a weak D call TRBD2 (5 bases). The CDR3 is 16 amino acids. V was clipped by 6 bases and J by 5 bases, with 21 bases between them. The CDR3 DNA follows: TGTGCCAGCAGCAGTTCGTTCGGGGTGTATGGAGATACGCAGTATTTT. Translation gives CASSSSFGVYGDTQYF.

This clonotype has a single count. The CDR3 bases are TGTGCCACCAGCAGAGGCCCAGGGGTTTCTGGGGCCAACGTCCTGACTTTC. Translated, it gives CATSRGPGVSGANVLTF. The chain carries TRBV15 and TRBJ2-6; tentative D call: TRBD1 (6 bases). The CDR3 contains 17 residues. CDR1 and CDR2 from the germline V gene are LNHNV and YYDKDF (reference sequence). The V and J ends lost 1 base and 1 base respectively, with 11 bases between them. Combining the CDR3 with reference TRBV15 and TRBJ2-6 gives the whole variable domain DAMVIQNPRYQVTQFGKPVTLSCSQTLNHNVMYWYQQKSSQAPKLLFHYYDKDFNNEADTPDNFQSRRPNTSFCFLDIRSPGLGDTAMYLCATSRGPGVSGANVLTFGAGSRLTVL.

The V call is TRBV9, the J call TRBJ2-2; D is undetermined. Per germline, CDR1 SGDLS and CDR2 YYNGEE. Trimming shortened V by 1 base and J by 3 bases, and 10 bases separated the two germline ends. The CDR3 totals 15 residues. CDR3 sequence: CASSVRSADTGELFF. DNA of the CDR3: TGTGCCAGCAGCGTAAGAAGCGCGGACACCGGGGAGCTGTTTTTT.

The V call is TRBV7-6, the J call TRBJ2-7; D is unresolved. This CDR3 comprises 14 residues. Trimming shortened V by 5 bases and J by 2 bases, and 13 bases separated the two germline ends. From germline, CDR1 is SGHVS and CDR2 FNYEAQ. Written as DNA, the CDR3 is TGTGCCAGCAGCCCACACACGGATCCCTACGAGCAGTACTTC. Translated, it gives CASSPHTDPYEQYF.

This clonotype was recorded a few times. The V and J genes are TRBV5-1 and TRBJ1-1, with D tentatively TRBD1 (5 bases). This CDR3 comprises 15 residues. V lost 4 bases and J lost 6, with 19 bases in between. The germline gives CDR1 SGHRS, CDR2 YFSETQ. The chain's CDR3 is CASSMGGTGTSEAFF. The DNA for the CDR3 is TGCGCCAGCAGCATGGGGGGGACTGGTACCTCTGAAGCTTTCTTT.

The J gene is TRBJ2-1, the V gene TRBV7-2, with unresolved D. The CDR3 sequence is 14 residues long. Deletions cut 1 base from V and 8 bases from J, with 12 bases between. Germline V lookup: CDR1 SGHTA, CDR2 FQGNSA. CDR3 loop: CASSLGYGPYEQFF. CDR3 coding DNA: TGTGCCAGCAGCTTAGGTTATGGACCCTATGAGCAGTTCTTC.

This clonotype was picked up a small number of times. The chain employs TRBV25-1 and TRBJ1-6; unclear D gene. Per germline, CDR1 MGHDK and CDR2 SYGVNS. The CDR3 covers 15 residues. Trimming left V 1 base short and J 10 bases short, with 14 bases between. Here the CDR3 reads CASSESFGVQSPLHF. In nucleotides, the CDR3 is TGTGCCAGCAGTGAATCCTTCGGGGTCCAATCACCCCTCCACTTT.

This clonotype turned up a few times. V usage is TRBV28 and J usage is TRBJ1-5, with D uncertain. Trimming took 5 bases from V and 0 from J, leaving 14 bases between them. The CDR3 sequence is 16 residues long. The germline V gene has CDR1 MDHEN and CDR2 SYDVKM. CDR3 sequence reads: CASSPPRGLSNQPQHF. The CDR3 bases are TGTGCCAGCAGTCCACCCCGGGGTCTTAGCAATCAGCCCCAGCATTTT.

The chain has TRBV24-1 and TRBJ2-5, with D maybe TRBD2 (5 bases). The CDR3 is made up of 15 amino acids. The germline V gene encodes CDR1 KGHDR and CDR2 SFDVKD. Trimming took off 0 bases at V and 0 bases at J, with 7 bases between the two ends. The CDR3 loop is CATSDLKDYQETQYF. CDR3 bases: TGTGCCACCAGTGATTTGAAGGACTACCAAGAGACCCAGTACTTC.

This clonotype was counted ten times or more. The chain links TRBV27 to TRBJ2-1; 8 nucleotides agree with TRBD1. Germline V lookup: CDR1 MNHEY, CDR2 SMNVEV (reference sequence). The CDR3 has 13 residues. The trim removed 5 bases at V and 6 bases at J, leaving 3 bases unmatched. The CDR3 sequence: CASSPGQGNEQFF. CDR3 DNA: TGTGCCAGCAGTCCTGGACAGGGCAATGAGCAGTTCTTC.

The V and J genes are TRBV20-1 and TRBJ2-1; 10 bases are shared with TRBD2. In germline, CDR1 is DFQATT, CDR2 SNEGSKA (reference sequence). The CDR3 is 16 residues long. Trimming removed 1 base from V and 5 bases from J; junction bases left unmatched: 8. CDR3 bases: TGCAGTGCTAGAGGCCCTGGACTAGCGGCAGACAATGAGCAGTTCTTC. This gives the protein CSARGPGLAADNEQFF.

V and J are TRBV4-2 and TRBJ2-1; TRBD1 matches 9 bases. The CDR3 is 15 residues long. V was pared by 7 bases and J by 0 bases, with 4 bases of the junction left unmatched. Germline values: CDR1 LGHNA, CDR2 YNFKEQ. The CDR3 loop reads CASKADRGSYNEQFF. The CDR3 nucleotides are TGTGCCAGCAAAGCGGACAGGGGCTCCTACAATGAGCAGTTCTTC.

This clonotype showed up many times. The chain combines TRBV7-9 with TRBJ2-2; the match to TRBD2 covers 8 bases. J gave up 0 bases and V 2 bases, and 2 bases lay outside the gene matches. The V gene's germline CDR1 is SEHNR and CDR2 FQNEAQ (reference sequence). CDR3 size: 16 residues. The CDR3 spells CASSLLLAANTGELFF. CDR3 sequence (DNA): TGTGCCAGCAGCTTATTACTAGCGGCGAACACCGGGGAGCTGTTTTTT.

This clonotype appeared a few times. The gene calls are TRBV24-1 and TRBJ2-5; TRBD1 matches 9 bases. Germline V gene lookup returns CDR1 KGHDR and CDR2 SFDVKD. The V segment lost 4 bases and the J segment 2 bases; nucleotides outside the gene matches: 4. This CDR3 has 15 amino acids. CDR3 sequence: CATSEGQGRQETQYF. CDR3 DNA: TGTGCCACCAGTGAAGGACAGGGGCGGCAAGAGACCCAGTACTTC.

This clonotype has only a few counts. The CDR3 spells CASSEGTGSSYEQYF. CDR3 DNA: TGTGCCAGCAGTGAGGGGACAGGGTCCTCCTACGAGCAGTACTTC. V usage is TRBV2 and J usage is TRBJ2-7; TRBD1 matches 9 bases. Germline values: CDR1 SNHLY, CDR2 FYNNEI. V was clipped by 3 bases and J by 0 bases; unmatched bases: 3. The CDR3 extends over 15 amino acids.